The rows below give T cell receptor beta chains drawn from one sample of a study of blood T cell repertoires in COVID-19. Libraries were prepared by immunoSEQ multiplex PCR; TCRdb keeps only in-frame clonotypes and omits some of them. This sample has about 340,000 clones, with 65% to 90% found just once. Sequenced input: peripheral blood. The receptors originated from a woman in her sixties or seventies with COVID-19, enrolled during active disease. Each CDR3 is given with its conserved first and last residue. Each record gives: clone size, D gene, V gene, J gene, CDR3 protein, CDR3 DNA. The D gene is left open where the match is weak. Not all rows give a size; the values are once, few, many and, for expanded clones, a class.

abundance: few; d_gene: TRBD1; v_gene: TRBV4-1; j_gene: TRBJ2-7; CDR3aa: CASSQGGQGAGEQYF; CDR3nt: TGCGCCAGCAGCCAAGGGGGTCAGGGGGCAGGCGAGCAGTACTTC
abundance: NA; d_gene: NA; v_gene: TRBV6-6; j_gene: TRBJ2-6; CDR3aa: CASSYSNELNVLTF; CDR3nt: TGTGCCAGCAGTTACTCGAATGAGCTTAACGTCCTGACTTTC
abundance: NA; d_gene: NA; v_gene: TRBV4-3; j_gene: TRBJ1-4; CDR3aa: CASSQEGGTSTNEKLFF; CDR3nt: TGCGCCAGCAGCCAAGAAGGGGGAACCTCAACTAATGAAAAACTGTTTTTT
abundance: NA; d_gene: NA; v_gene: TRBV9; j_gene: TRBJ2-5; CDR3aa: CASSTSSSLQETQYF; CDR3nt: TGTGCCAGCAGCACTAGTAGCTCCCTCCAAGAGACCCAGTACTTC
abundance: once; d_gene: NA; v_gene: TRBV19; j_gene: TRBJ1-6; CDR3aa: CASGQYNSPLHF; CDR3nt: TGTGCCAGTGGACAGTATAATTCACCCCTCCACTTT
abundance: NA; d_gene: NA; v_gene: TRBV2; j_gene: TRBJ2-7; CDR3aa: CASEVKRRGDYEQYF; CDR3nt: TGTGCCAGTGAAGTGAAACGCAGGGGGGACTACGAGCAGTACTTC
abundance: NA; d_gene: NA; v_gene: TRBV28; j_gene: TRBJ1-3; CDR3aa: CASTSGSGNTIYF; CDR3nt: TGTGCCAGCACCTCAGGCTCTGGAAACACCATATATTTT
abundance: few; d_gene: NA; v_gene: TRBV18; j_gene: TRBJ2-5; CDR3aa: CASSPQLTGFQETQYF; CDR3nt: TGTGCCAGCTCACCACAGTTGACAGGATTCCAAGAGACCCAGTACTTC
abundance: NA; d_gene: NA; v_gene: TRBV15; j_gene: TRBJ2-3; CDR3aa: CATSTRDSLLSRQYF; CDR3nt: TGTGCCACCAGCACGCGGGACAGCCTCCTTTCAAGGCAGTATTTT
abundance: NA; d_gene: NA; v_gene: TRBV18; j_gene: TRBJ2-7; CDR3aa: CASSPGRYYEQYF; CDR3nt: TGTGCCAGCTCACCAGGCAGATACTACGAGCAGTACTTC
abundance: NA; d_gene: NA; v_gene: TRBV9; j_gene: TRBJ1-1; CDR3aa: CASSVGGSVSTEAFF; CDR3nt: TGTGCCAGCAGCGTAGGGGGCAGCGTATCCACTGAAGCTTTCTTT
abundance: NA; d_gene: NA; v_gene: TRBV6-6; j_gene: TRBJ1-1; CDR3aa: CASSYPSQRGGTEAFF; CDR3nt: TGTGCCAGCAGTTACCCCTCACAGCGGGGAGGAACTGAAGCTTTCTTT
abundance: NA; d_gene: TRBD1; v_gene: TRBV5-1; j_gene: TRBJ1-5; CDR3aa: CASSIQGAQPQHF; CDR3nt: TGCGCCAGCAGCATACAGGGGGCTCAGCCCCAGCATTTT
abundance: NA; d_gene: NA; v_gene: TRBV30; j_gene: TRBJ2-7; CDR3aa: CAWSVSGSSNEQYF; CDR3nt: TGTGCCTGGAGTGTATCCGGGTCAAGCAACGAGCAGTACTTC
abundance: NA; d_gene: NA; v_gene: TRBV4-1; j_gene: TRBJ1-1; CDR3aa: CASSHQGMNTEAFF; CDR3nt: TGCGCCAGCAGCCACCAGGGAATGAACACTGAAGCTTTCTTT
abundance: NA; d_gene: NA; v_gene: TRBV19; j_gene: TRBJ1-2; CDR3aa: CASRAGQSYGYTF; CDR3nt: TGTGCCAGTAGGGCTGGGCAGAGCTATGGCTACACCTTC
abundance: NA; d_gene: NA; v_gene: TRBV5-4; j_gene: TRBJ2-3; CDR3aa: CASSPPGWDSSTDTQYF; CDR3nt: TGTGCCAGCAGCCCGCCGGGATGGGACTCTAGCACAGATACGCAGTATTTT
abundance: NA; d_gene: NA; v_gene: TRBV18; j_gene: TRBJ1-1; CDR3aa: CASSPEEQGATEAFF; CDR3nt: TGTGCCAGCTCACCGGAAGAACAGGGAGCCACTGAAGCTTTCTTT
abundance: NA; d_gene: NA; v_gene: TRBV4-1; j_gene: TRBJ2-1; CDR3aa: CASSSGQFDNEQFF; CDR3nt: TGCGCCAGCAGCTCAGGACAGTTTGACAATGAGCAGTTCTTC
abundance: NA; d_gene: NA; v_gene: TRBV9; j_gene: TRBJ1-2; CDR3aa: CASSVAAGRKGGYTF; CDR3nt: TGTGCCAGCAGCGTAGCTGCGGGAAGGAAAGGTGGCTACACCTTC
abundance: NA; d_gene: NA; v_gene: TRBV11-3; j_gene: TRBJ1-2; CDR3aa: CASSLDRSEGERGYTF; CDR3nt: TGTGCCAGCAGCTTAGATCGGTCGGAGGGTGAGCGTGGCTACACCTTC
abundance: NA; d_gene: NA; v_gene: TRBV5-1; j_gene: TRBJ2-5; CDR3aa: CASSLVSGEETQYF; CDR3nt: TGCGCCAGCAGCTTGGTTTCAGGGGAAGAGACCCAGTACTTC
abundance: NA; d_gene: NA; v_gene: TRBV2; j_gene: TRBJ2-6; CDR3aa: CASSEASVSSGANVLTF; CDR3nt: TGTGCCAGCAGTGAAGCATCGGTTTCGTCGGGGGCCAACGTCCTGACTTTC
abundance: NA; d_gene: NA; v_gene: TRBV11-2; j_gene: TRBJ2-7; CDR3aa: CASSFWGKTYEQYF; CDR3nt: TGTGCCAGCAGCTTTTGGGGCAAAACCTACGAGCAGTACTTC
abundance: NA; d_gene: NA; v_gene: TRBV28; j_gene: TRBJ2-7; CDR3aa: CASSEQALSYEQYF; CDR3nt: TGTGCCAGCAGTGAACAGGCCCTCTCCTACGAGCAGTACTTC
abundance: NA; d_gene: NA; v_gene: TRBV7-2; j_gene: TRBJ2-3; CDR3aa: CASSLVKARYYSDTQYF; CDR3nt: TGTGCCAGCAGCTTAGTAAAGGCTAGGTATTATTCAGATACGCAGTATTTT
abundance: NA; d_gene: TRBD1; v_gene: TRBV7-2; j_gene: TRBJ2-4; CDR3aa: CASSSSKRAWDRVYNIQYF; CDR3nt: TGTGCCAGCAGCTCATCGAAGCGAGCCTGGGACAGGGTGTACAACATTCAGTACTTC
abundance: NA; d_gene: NA; v_gene: TRBV27; j_gene: TRBJ2-3; CDR3aa: CASSLSLIASTDTQYF; CDR3nt: TGTGCCAGCAGTTTATCGTTGATAGCTAGCACAGATACGCAGTATTTT
abundance: many; d_gene: NA; v_gene: TRBV19; j_gene: TRBJ1-1; CDR3aa: CASSKRAEAFF; CDR3nt: TGTGCCAGTAGTAAGAGGGCTGAAGCTTTCTTT
abundance: NA; d_gene: NA; v_gene: TRBV4-3; j_gene: TRBJ1-2; CDR3aa: CASSQAAGDGYGYTF; CDR3nt: TGCGCCAGCAGCCAGGCGGCAGGGGATGGCTATGGCTACACCTTC
abundance: NA; d_gene: NA; v_gene: TRBV2; j_gene: TRBJ2-7; CDR3aa: CASSEGGFSYEQYF; CDR3nt: TGTGCCAGCAGTGAAGGCGGGTTCTCCTACGAGCAGTACTTC
abundance: NA; d_gene: TRBD2; v_gene: TRBV5-1; j_gene: TRBJ2-1; CDR3aa: CASSLTSGGNNEQFF; CDR3nt: TGCGCCAGCAGCTTGACTAGCGGGGGGAATAATGAGCAGTTCTTC
abundance: NA; d_gene: TRBD2; v_gene: TRBV7-8; j_gene: TRBJ2-5; CDR3aa: CASSPSGGRGAETQYF; CDR3nt: TGTGCCAGCAGCCCATCCGGGGGGCGGGGGGCGGAGACCCAGTACTTC
abundance: NA; d_gene: TRBD1; v_gene: TRBV19; j_gene: TRBJ2-2; CDR3aa: CASSTTDRGRTGELFF; CDR3nt: TGTGCCAGTAGTACCACGGACAGGGGGCGAACCGGGGAGCTGTTTTTT
abundance: NA; d_gene: NA; v_gene: TRBV30; j_gene: TRBJ1-2; CDR3aa: CAWYLGGVVNYGYTF; CDR3nt: TGTGCCTGGTATCTCGGGGGGGTGGTTAACTATGGCTACACCTTC
abundance: NA; d_gene: NA; v_gene: TRBV3-1/TRBV3-2; j_gene: TRBJ2-7; CDR3aa: CASQMGGDYEQYF; CDR3nt: TGTGCCAGCCAAATGGGAGGCGACTACGAGCAGTACTTC
abundance: NA; d_gene: TRBD1; v_gene: TRBV10-3; j_gene: TRBJ1-5; CDR3aa: CAISGQGGQPQHF; CDR3nt: TGTGCCATCAGTGGACAGGGCGGTCAGCCCCAGCATTTT
abundance: few; d_gene: TRBD2; v_gene: TRBV3-1/TRBV3-2; j_gene: TRBJ2-3; CDR3aa: CASGGADTQYF; CDR3nt: TGTGCTAGCGGGGGGGCAGATACGCAGTATTTT
abundance: once; d_gene: NA; v_gene: TRBV5-5; j_gene: TRBJ2-5; CDR3aa: CASSLATGWETQYF; CDR3nt: TGTGCCAGCAGCTTGGCCACAGGGTGGGAGACCCAGTACTTC
abundance: NA; d_gene: TRBD2; v_gene: TRBV6-2/TRBV6-3; j_gene: TRBJ2-5; CDR3aa: CASSPHSGGARETQYF; CDR3nt: TGTGCCAGCAGTCCCCATAGCGGGGGGGCGCGAGAGACCCAGTACTTC
abundance: NA; d_gene: TRBD1; v_gene: TRBV3-1/TRBV3-2; j_gene: TRBJ1-2; CDR3aa: CASSQAGTGFSPDGGYTF; CDR3nt: TGTGCCAGCAGCCAAGCCGGGACAGGGTTTTCGCCTGATGGTGGCTACACCTTC
abundance: once; d_gene: NA; v_gene: TRBV24-1; j_gene: TRBJ1-4; CDR3aa: CATGRLLQGQPKGAGPSSEKLFF; CDR3nt: TGTGCCACCGGTAGACTCCTGCAGGGTCAACCCAAAGGCGCTGGCCCCTCCAGTGAAAAACTGTTTTTT
abundance: NA; d_gene: TRBD2; v_gene: TRBV2; j_gene: TRBJ2-7; CDR3aa: CARAGGPSYEQYF; CDR3nt: TGTGCCCGAGCGGGGGGTCCCTCCTACGAGCAGTACTTC
abundance: NA; d_gene: NA; v_gene: TRBV12-5; j_gene: TRBJ2-3; CDR3aa: CASVRASTDTQYF; CDR3nt: TGTGCTAGTGTCAGGGCCTCCACAGATACGCAGTATTTT
abundance: NA; d_gene: TRBD1; v_gene: TRBV30; j_gene: TRBJ2-3; CDR3aa: CAWSSGRGSDTQYF; CDR3nt: TGTGCCTGGAGTTCCGGCAGGGGGTCAGATACGCAGTATTTT